One sample yielded the 28 T cell receptor beta chains listed below, sequenced in a study of T cells in Graves' hyperthyroidism and ophthalmopathy. TCR beta CDR3 region amplification was performed from RNA transcripts. During a first-round RT-PCR of the TCR CDR3, the HTBI primer set was used. TCRdb reprocessed the multiplex PCR reads with MiXCR, giving one entry per CDR3 protein. This sample has about 290,000 distinct CDR3 sequences; 10% to 15% occur once, and the top ten carry about 8%. The sequenced sample consisted of blood. The origin of the receptors is a woman aged 25 to 39 with Graves' hyperthyroidism that later progressed to Graves' ophthalmopathy.

A note on this clonotype: A much larger clonotype is one base distant, so this may be a read error. This chain joins TRBV28 and TRBJ1-2; D is undetermined. Germline V gene data show CDR1 as MDHEN and CDR2 as SYDVKM. This CDR3 has 12 residues. DNA of the CDR3: TGTGCCAGCACCATGGGAGGTTATGACTACACCTTC. As protein: CASTMGGYDYTF.

There are many counts of this clonotype. The rearrangement joins TRBV28 to TRBJ2-5; TRBD1 aligns across 7 bases. V lost 2 bases, J lost 3 bases, and 3 bases stayed unmatched. The CDR3 extends over 14 amino acids. Germline V gene data show CDR1 as MDHEN and CDR2 as SYDVKM. Here the CDR3 reads CASSLGGQKETQYF. CDR3 in DNA: TGTGCCAGCAGTTTAGGGGGACAGAAAGAGACCCAGTACTTC.

In its sample, this clonotype was seen many times. V usage is TRBV7-8 and J usage is TRBJ2-7; tentative D call: TRBD2 (6 bases). In germline, CDR1 is SGHVS, CDR2 FQNEAQ. The V end lost 5 bases, the J end lost 0 bases, and 17 bases lay between the germline ends. The CDR3 spans 16 residues. CDR3 amino acids: CASSRSGSGISYEQYF. CDR3 bases: TGTGCCAGCAGCCGCTCGGGTAGCGGAATCTCCTACGAGCAGTACTTC.

This clonotype was detected only a few times. CDR3 protein: CAWGGIGNHEQYF. The CDR3 nucleotides are TGTGCCTGGGGGGGGATAGGGAACCACGAGCAGTACTTC. The V gene is TRBV30, the J gene TRBJ2-7, with D maybe TRBD2 (6 bases). Trimming removed 5 bases at V and 5 bases at J, with 16 bases between. The CDR3 extends over 13 amino acids. Germline V CDR1 and CDR2: GTSNPN, SVGIG (reference sequence).

This clonotype was counted ten times or more. The chain uses TRBV2 and TRBJ2-2, with D perhaps matching TRBD1 (6 bases). Germline CDR1 reads SNHLY; CDR2 reads FYNNEI. This CDR3 spans 13 amino acids. V lost 2 bases and J 5 bases, leaving 6 bases between the germline ends. DNA for the CDR3: TGTGCCAGCAGTGAAAGGGGGACCGGGGAGCTGTTTTTT. Translated: CASSERGTGELFF. The complete variable domain, with remaining parts taken from reference TRBV2 and TRBJ2-2, reads EPEVTQTPSHQVTQMGQEVILRCVPISNHLYFYWYRQILGQKVEFLVSFYNNEISEKSEIFDDQFSVERPDGSNFTLKIRSTKLEDSAMYFCASSERGTGELFFGEGSRLTVL.

This clonotype turned up a few times. This chain joins TRBV19 and TRBJ2-7; D possibly corresponds to TRBD1 (5 bases). The CDR3 consists of 13 residues. V was shortened by 3 bases and J by 3 bases, with 9 bases between the two germline ends. Germline values: CDR1 LNHDA, CDR2 SQIVND (reference sequence). CDR3 sequence reads: CASSIRQNYEQYF. The CDR3, as DNA: TGTGCCAGTAGTATCCGACAGAACTACGAGCAGTACTTC.

Note on this clonotype: An end of the junction does not agree with germline; a read error may underlie this. The J gene is TRBJ1-5, the V gene TRBV27; D unclear. This CDR3 comprises 13 residues. Germline CDR1 MNHEY, CDR2 SMNVEV (reference sequence). CDR3 loop: CANSSLGGQPQHF. For the CDR3, the DNA is TGTGCCAACAGTTCCCTTGGCGGTCAGCCCCAGCATTTT.

The genes are TRBV15 and TRBJ1-3; perhaps TRBD1 as D (5 bases). The CDR3 loop spans 19 amino acids. Trimming left V 1 base short and J 1 base short, with 20 bases between. Germline V CDR1 and CDR2: LNHNV, YYDKDF (reference sequence). Here the CDR3 reads CATSRGGSGAGSSGNTIYF. The CDR3 DNA follows: TGTGCCACCAGCAGAGGAGGTTCTGGGGCAGGGTCTTCTGGAAACACCATATATTTT.

This clonotype was seen repeatedly, ten times or more. The chain uses TRBV30 and TRBJ1-1; D ambiguous. This CDR3 spans 13 amino acids. Trimming pared 5 bases from V and 5 bases from J, leaving 15 bases between. The germline V gene has CDR1 GTSNPN and CDR2 SVGIG (reference sequence). The CDR3 DNA is TGTGCCTGGGCGACGGCAGTAGAAACTGAAGCTTTCTTT. Translation gives CAWATAVETEAFF. Looking up the rest from reference TRBV30 and TRBJ1-1 gives the full variable domain: SQTIHQWPATLVQPVGSPLSLECTVEGTSNPNLYWYRQAAGRGLQLLFYSVGIGQISSEVPQNLSASRPQDRQFILSSKKLLLSDSGFYLCAWATAVETEAFFGQGTRLTVV.

This clonotype occurred many times. The chain is built from TRBV5-6 and TRBJ2-1; tentatively, D is TRBD2 (5 bases). Trimming shortened V by 4 bases and J by 9 bases, and 11 bases separated the two germline ends. CDR3 length: 12 amino acids. CDR1 is SGHDT, CDR2 YYEEEE, per germline. CDR3 nucleotides: TGTGCCAGCAGCCCACCACGGGGTGAGCAGTTCTTC. This translates into CASSPPRGEQFF.

This clonotype appeared many times. The chain links TRBV11-1 to TRBJ2-1, with 7 bases identical to TRBD1. The V gene's germline CDR1 is SGHAT and CDR2 FQDESV (reference sequence). This CDR3 spans 14 amino acids. V gave up 5 bases and J gave up 2 bases; unmatched junction bases: 3. The CDR3 DNA sequence: TGTGCCAGCAGCATAGGGACAGCCTACAATGAGCAGTTCTTC. Translated: CASSIGTAYNEQFF.

This clonotype appeared a few times. V and J are TRBV19 and TRBJ1-2; TRBD1 aligns across 9 bases. V shed 7 bases and J 7 bases; nucleotides not matched to a gene: 16. Germline CDR1 reads LNHDA; CDR2 reads SQIVND (reference sequence). This CDR3 contains 16 residues. The CDR3 coding sequence is TGTGCCAGTACTAAGGACAGGGGCCTCTTCTCGGGTGGCTACACCTTC. This codes for CASTKDRGLFSGGYTF.

In its sample, this clonotype was seen a few times. The chain couples TRBV19 to TRBJ1-2; D possibly corresponds to TRBD1 (6 bases). The CDR3 length is 13 residues. V was clipped by 4 bases and J by 4 bases, with 10 bases between them. Germline assignment: CDR1 LNHDA and CDR2 SQIVND (reference sequence). The CDR3 loop reads CASSTGAAYGYTF. DNA for the CDR3: TGTGCCAGTAGTACAGGGGCGGCCTATGGCTACACCTTC.

This clonotype was counted between two and nine times. The chain recombines TRBV9 with TRBJ2-7, with 7 bases lining up with TRBD2. V gave up 0 bases and J gave up 6 bases; unmatched junction bases: 3. The CDR3 is 13 residues long. In germline, CDR1 is SGDLS, CDR2 YYNGEE. CDR3 protein: CASSVVASGEQYF. The CDR3 bases are TGTGCCAGCAGCGTAGTGGCTAGCGGCGAGCAGTACTTC.

This clonotype occurred many times. The chain couples TRBV29-1 to TRBJ1-1, with 8 bases fitting TRBD1. With V trimmed by 7 bases and J by 0 bases, 7 bases remained unmatched. This CDR3 is 14 amino acids long. Germline loops: CDR1 SQVTM, CDR2 ANQGSEA. CDR3 in amino acids: CSARGQAMNTEAFF. CDR3 nucleotides: TGCAGCGCGAGGGGACAGGCAATGAACACTGAAGCTTTCTTT. Full variable domain (outside the CDR3, taken from reference TRBV29-1 and TRBJ1-1): SAVISQKPSRDICQRGTSLTIQCQVDSQVTMMFWYRQQPGQSLTLIATANQGSEATYESGFVIDKFPISRPNLTFSTLTVSNMSPEDSSIYLCSARGQAMNTEAFFGQGTRLTVV.

The chain has TRBV12-5 and TRBJ2-3; 7 bases align to TRBD2. The V gene's germline CDR1 is LGHNT and CDR2 FRNRAP. Trimming took 1 base from V and 4 from J; bases not matched to a gene: 5. CDR3 length: 15 amino acids. CDR3 sequence (DNA): TGTGCTAGTGGTTTGGGGACTAGTCGTGCAGATACGCAGTATTTT. Amino acids: CASGLGTSRADTQYF.

This clonotype showed up just once. The chain is built from TRBV7-8 and TRBJ1-1; 11 positions agree with TRBD1. Germline V gene lookup returns CDR1 SGHVS and CDR2 FQNEAQ. Trimming at V came to 11 bases and at J to 5 bases, leaving 7 bases not matched to a gene. This CDR3 spans 13 amino acids. CDR3 region: CASYRDRGTEAFF. The CDR3 region has the DNA TGTGCCTCCTACCGGGACAGGGGGACTGAAGCTTTCTTT.

This clonotype was seen ten or more times. V gene TRBV11-1 combines with J gene TRBJ2-1; TRBD2 agrees at 8 bases. This CDR3 contains 13 residues. The ends lost 4 bases at V and 7 bases at J; junction bases unmatched: 3. Germline lookup yields CDR1 SGHAT and CDR2 FQDESV (reference sequence). Written as DNA, the CDR3 is TGTGCCAGCAGCTGGCCTAGCGGGAATGAGCAGTTCTTC. This gives the protein CASSWPSGNEQFF. The whole variable domain, remainder taken from reference TRBV11-1 and TRBJ2-1, is EAEVAQSPRYKITEKSQAVAFWCDPISGHATLYWYRQILGQGPELLVQFQDESVVDDSQLPKDRFSAERLKGVDSTLKIQPAELGDSAMYLCASSWPSGNEQFFGPGTRLTVL.

This clonotype was seen at least ten times. V usage is TRBV28 and J usage is TRBJ1-1; D is unresolved. The CDR3 spans 14 residues. The germline CDR1 and CDR2 sequences are MDHEN and SYDVKM. The ends were cut back, 5 bases at V and 4 bases at J, with 14 bases in the middle. The CDR3 nucleotides read TGTGCCAGCAGTATCCGGACTACTAGCACTGAAGCTTTCTTT. Its protein is CASSIRTTSTEAFF. Together with reference TRBV28 and TRBJ1-1, the CDR3 gives the full variable domain: DVKVTQSSRYLVKRTGEKVFLECVQDMDHENMFWYRQDPGLGLRLIYFSYDVKMKEKGDIPEGYSVSREKKERFSLILESASTNQTSMYLCASSIRTTSTEAFFGQGTRLTVV.

This clonotype has ten or more counts. The chain recombines TRBV28 with TRBJ2-2; possible D gene TRBD1, 9 bases. CDR3 length equals 14 residues. Germline-derived CDR1 and CDR2 are MDHEN and SYDVKM. V was pared by 7 bases and J by 7 bases, with 16 bases between. The CDR3 sequence is CASKDRGLGGELFF. CDR3 bases: TGTGCCAGCAAGGACAGGGGACTAGGCGGGGAGCTGTTTTTT.

This clonotype came up many times. The rearrangement links TRBV3-1 to TRBJ1-6; possible D gene TRBD1, 5 bases. Germline V lookup: CDR1 LGHDT, CDR2 YNNKEL (reference sequence). V was cut by 4 bases and J by 8 bases, with 9 bases left in between. The CDR3 sequence is 13 residues long. The chain's CDR3 is CASSREGDSPLHF. The CDR3 DNA reads TGTGCCAGCAGCCGTGAAGGGGATTCACCCCTCCACTTT.

This clonotype was found many times. This chain connects TRBV7-9 to TRBJ1-2; D not certain. Trimming took 8 bases from V and 5 from J, leaving 12 bases between them. The CDR3 has 12 residues. Germline CDR1 SEHNR, CDR2 FQNEAQ (reference sequence). The DNA of the CDR3 is TGTGCCAGCGCCGAGAATGAATATGGCTACACCTTC. Translating it yields CASAENEYGYTF.

This clonotype occurred a few times. This rearrangement joins TRBV9 to TRBJ2-1; the match to TRBD2 covers 8 bases. The CDR3 runs 15 residues. Trimming took 3 bases from V and 5 from J; bases not matched to a gene: 7. Germline assignment: CDR1 SGDLS and CDR2 YYNGEE. The CDR3 spells CASSDTSGRDNEQFF. In DNA, the CDR3 is TGTGCCAGCAGCGACACTAGCGGAAGAGACAATGAGCAGTTCTTC. The full variable domain, rest sourced from reference TRBV9 and TRBJ2-1, is DSGVTQTPKHLITATGQRVTLRCSPRSGDLSVYWYQQSLDQGLQFLIQYYNGEERAKGNILERFSAQQFPDLHSELNLSSLELGDSALYFCASSDTSGRDNEQFFGPGTRLTVL.

This clonotype has ten or more counts. The V call is TRBV2, the J call TRBJ2-7, with TRBD1 identical over 7 bases. Germline V CDR1 and CDR2: SNHLY, FYNNEI. This CDR3 has 15 amino acids. The trim removed 0 bases at V and 5 bases at J, leaving 7 bases unmatched. The CDR3 coding sequence is TGTGCCAGCAGTGAAGCCCGGGACAGCCTCCACGAGCAGTACTTC. It is translated as CASSEARDSLHEQYF.

This clonotype was seen at least ten times. This chain joins TRBV7-2 and TRBJ1-2; no clear D. V was pared by 1 base and J by 4 bases, with 13 bases between. Germline loops: CDR1 SGHTA, CDR2 FQGNSA. The CDR3 sequence is 15 residues long. CDR3 bases: TGTGCCAGCAGCTTAGGCGGGTTTATGGGCTATGGCTACACCTTC. As protein: CASSLGGFMGYGYTF.

The genes are TRBV6-5 and TRBJ2-1; 13 bases are a match to TRBD2. Germline CDR1 is MNHEY and CDR2 is SVGAGI. Losses at the gene ends were 4 bases for V and 9 bases for J; bases not matched to a gene: 12. The CDR3 totals 17 residues. CDR3 loop: CASSWGGLAGDSAEQFF. The CDR3 region has the DNA TGTGCCAGCAGTTGGGGCGGACTAGCGGGAGATTCTGCTGAGCAGTTCTTC.

This clonotype was seen repeatedly, ten times or more. The chain couples TRBV2 to TRBJ2-3, with a weak D call TRBD1 (6 bases). CDR1 and CDR2 from the germline V gene are SNHLY and FYNNEI. The CDR3 has 12 residues. The CDR3 region has the DNA TGTGGTTCAGGGGCGATAACGGATACGCAGTATTTT. Amino acid sequence: CGSGAITDTQYF.

This rearrangement joins TRBV15 to TRBJ2-3, with 7 nucleotides matching TRBD2. The CDR3 is 13 residues long. V gave up 8 bases and J gave up 5 bases; unmatched junction bases: 7. CDR1 and CDR2 (germline): LNHNV, YYDKDF (reference sequence). The DNA of the CDR3 is TGTGCCACCGGGGGAGGGGCAGGAGATACGCAGTATTTT. It yields the protein CATGGGAGDTQYF.